This T cell receptor (beta chain) was found in a study of shared clonotypes between healthy human individuals. This clone was found a few times. TCRdb keeps only in-frame clones here, not all; method: immunoSEQ multiplex PCR. The sample has some 2.1 million clones, approximately 95% seen once; the top ten hold under 0.15%. CDR1 and CDR2 from the germline V gene are SNHLY and FYNNEI. V lost 10 bases and J 2 bases, leaving 9 bases between the germline ends. CDR3 length: 11 amino acids. Sequencing input: naive CD4+ T cells sorted from blood. Subset in this sample: CD45RA+ positively selected. This clonotype was sampled from a man aged 18 to 30 in good health. The chain has TRBV2 and TRBJ2-7; D possibly uses TRBD1 or TRBD2 (5 bases each). CDR3 coding DNA: TGTGCCACAGGGACGGCCTACGAGCAGTACTTC. This encodes CATGTAYEQYF.